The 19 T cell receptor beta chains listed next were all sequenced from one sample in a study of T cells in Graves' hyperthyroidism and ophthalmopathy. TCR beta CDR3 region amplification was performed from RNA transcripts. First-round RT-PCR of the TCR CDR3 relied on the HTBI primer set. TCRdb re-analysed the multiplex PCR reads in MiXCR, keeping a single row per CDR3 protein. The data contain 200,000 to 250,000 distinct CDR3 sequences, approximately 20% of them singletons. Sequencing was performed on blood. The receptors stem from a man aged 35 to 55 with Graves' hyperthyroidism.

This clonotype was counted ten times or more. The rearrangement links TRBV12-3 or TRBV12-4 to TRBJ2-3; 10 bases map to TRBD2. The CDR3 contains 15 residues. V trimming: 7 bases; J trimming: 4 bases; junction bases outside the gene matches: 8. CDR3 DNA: TGTGCCAGCACCCAAGCGGGGGGGCTCCCAGATACGCAGTATTTT. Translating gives CASTQAGGLPDTQYF.

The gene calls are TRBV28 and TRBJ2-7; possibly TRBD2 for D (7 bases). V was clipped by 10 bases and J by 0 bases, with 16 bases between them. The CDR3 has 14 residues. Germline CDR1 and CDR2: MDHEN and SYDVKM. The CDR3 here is CAISGTSISYEQYF. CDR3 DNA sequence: TGTGCCATAAGCGGGACATCCATCTCCTACGAGCAGTACTTC.

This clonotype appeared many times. This chain's CDR3 is CASSAGGRDNQPQHF. The CDR3 DNA follows: TGTGCCAGCAGCGCAGGGGGAAGGGACAATCAGCCCCAGCATTTT. The rearrangement links TRBV9 to TRBJ1-5; the match to TRBD1 covers 7 bases. The CDR3 runs to 15 residues. CDR1 SGDLS and CDR2 YYNGEE come from the germline V gene. Trimming removed 3 bases from V and 3 bases from J; junction bases left unmatched: 6.

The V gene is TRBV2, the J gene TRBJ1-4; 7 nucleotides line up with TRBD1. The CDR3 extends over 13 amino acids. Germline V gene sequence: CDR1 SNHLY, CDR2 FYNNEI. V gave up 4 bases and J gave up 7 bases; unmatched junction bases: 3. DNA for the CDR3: TGTGCCAGCAGTGCCCCAGGGGGTGAAAAACTGTTTTTT. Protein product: CASSAPGGEKLFF. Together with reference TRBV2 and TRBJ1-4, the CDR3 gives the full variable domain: EPEVTQTPSHQVTQMGQEVILRCVPISNHLYFYWYRQILGQKVEFLVSFYNNEISEKSEIFDDQFSVERPDGSNFTLKIRSTKLEDSAMYFCASSAPGGEKLFFGSGTQLSVL.

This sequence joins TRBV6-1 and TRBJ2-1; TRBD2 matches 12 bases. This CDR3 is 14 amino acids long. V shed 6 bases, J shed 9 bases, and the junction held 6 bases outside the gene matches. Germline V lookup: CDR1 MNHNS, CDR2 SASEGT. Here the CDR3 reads CASSWTSGVGEQFF. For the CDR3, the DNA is TGTGCCAGCAGCTGGACTAGCGGGGTAGGTGAGCAGTTCTTC.

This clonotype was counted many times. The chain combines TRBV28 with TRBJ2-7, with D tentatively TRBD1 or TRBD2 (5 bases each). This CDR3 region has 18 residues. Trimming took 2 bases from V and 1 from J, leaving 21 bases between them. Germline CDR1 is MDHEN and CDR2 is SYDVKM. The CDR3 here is CASSLGLSGGITSYEQYF. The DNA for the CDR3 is TGTGCCAGCAGTTTAGGGTTGAGTGGGGGTATTACATCCTACGAGCAGTACTTC.

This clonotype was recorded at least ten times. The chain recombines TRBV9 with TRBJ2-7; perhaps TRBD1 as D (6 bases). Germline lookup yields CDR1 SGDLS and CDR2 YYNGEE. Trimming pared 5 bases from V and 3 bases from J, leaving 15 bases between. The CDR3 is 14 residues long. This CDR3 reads CASSSQGTNYEQYF. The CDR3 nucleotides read TGTGCCAGCAGTTCACAGGGCACAAACTACGAGCAGTACTTC.

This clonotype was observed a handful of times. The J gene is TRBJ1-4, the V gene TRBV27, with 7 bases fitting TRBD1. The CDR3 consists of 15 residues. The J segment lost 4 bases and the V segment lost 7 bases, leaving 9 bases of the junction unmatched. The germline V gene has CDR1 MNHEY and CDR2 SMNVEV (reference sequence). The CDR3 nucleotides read TGTGCCAGCACCCGACTGGACAGGATTAATGAAAAACTGTTTTTT. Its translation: CASTRLDRINEKLFF.

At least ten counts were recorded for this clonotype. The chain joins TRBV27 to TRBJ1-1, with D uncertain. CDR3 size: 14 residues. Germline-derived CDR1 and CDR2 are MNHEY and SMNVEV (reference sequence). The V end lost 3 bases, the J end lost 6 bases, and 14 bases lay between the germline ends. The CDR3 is CASSFGRGVAEAFF. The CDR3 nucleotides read TGTGCCAGCAGTTTTGGCAGAGGTGTCGCTGAAGCTTTCTTT.

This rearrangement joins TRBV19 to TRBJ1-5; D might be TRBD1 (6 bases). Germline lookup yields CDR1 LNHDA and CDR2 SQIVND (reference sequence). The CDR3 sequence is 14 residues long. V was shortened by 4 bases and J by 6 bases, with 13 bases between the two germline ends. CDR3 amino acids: CASSTGGSGQPQHF. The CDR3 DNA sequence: TGTGCCAGTAGTACCGGGGGCTCGGGTCAGCCCCAGCATTTT.

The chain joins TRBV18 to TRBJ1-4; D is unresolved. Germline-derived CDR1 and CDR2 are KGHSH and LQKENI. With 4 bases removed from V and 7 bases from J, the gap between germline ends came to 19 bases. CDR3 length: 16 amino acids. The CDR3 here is CASSRARETSGEKLFF. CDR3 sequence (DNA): TGTGCCAGCTCACGAGCCCGGGAAACCTCGGGTGAAAAACTGTTTTTT. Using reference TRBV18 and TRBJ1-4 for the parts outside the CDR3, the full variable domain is NAGVMQNPRHLVRRRGQEARLRCSPMKGHSHVYWYRQLPEEGLKFMVYLQKENIIDESGMPKERFSAEFPKEGPSILRIQQVVRGDSAAYFCASSRARETSGEKLFFGSGTQLSVL.

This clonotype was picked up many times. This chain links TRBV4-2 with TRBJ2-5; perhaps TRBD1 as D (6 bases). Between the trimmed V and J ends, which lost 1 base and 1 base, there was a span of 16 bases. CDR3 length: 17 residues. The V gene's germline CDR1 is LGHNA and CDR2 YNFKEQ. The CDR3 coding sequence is TGTGCCAGCAGCCAAGGGGTGGACCTGGGGGCCCAAGAGACCCAGTACTTC. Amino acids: CASSQGVDLGAQETQYF.

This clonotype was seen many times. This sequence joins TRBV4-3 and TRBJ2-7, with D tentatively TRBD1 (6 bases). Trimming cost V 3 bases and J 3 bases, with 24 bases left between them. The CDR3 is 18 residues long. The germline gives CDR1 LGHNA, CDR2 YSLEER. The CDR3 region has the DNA TGCGCCAGCAGCCACGACGTTTCCAAACAGGGTCTTATCTACGAGCAGTACTTC. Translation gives CASSHDVSKQGLIYEQYF.

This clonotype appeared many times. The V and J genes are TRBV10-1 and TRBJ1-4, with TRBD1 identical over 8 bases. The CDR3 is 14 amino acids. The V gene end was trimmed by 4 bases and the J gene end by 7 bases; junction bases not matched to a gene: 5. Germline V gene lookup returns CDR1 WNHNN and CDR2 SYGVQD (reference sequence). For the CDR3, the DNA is TGCGCCAGCAGTGCCGGGGACAGGCCTGAAAAACTGTTTTTT. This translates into CASSAGDRPEKLFF.

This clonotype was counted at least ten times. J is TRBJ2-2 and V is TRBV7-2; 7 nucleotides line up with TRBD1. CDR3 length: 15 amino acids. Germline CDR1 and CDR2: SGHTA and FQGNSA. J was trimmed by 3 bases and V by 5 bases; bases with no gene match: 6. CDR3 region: CASSTRQGDTGELFF. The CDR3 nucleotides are TGTGCCAGCAGCACCCGACAGGGCGACACCGGGGAGCTGTTTTTT.

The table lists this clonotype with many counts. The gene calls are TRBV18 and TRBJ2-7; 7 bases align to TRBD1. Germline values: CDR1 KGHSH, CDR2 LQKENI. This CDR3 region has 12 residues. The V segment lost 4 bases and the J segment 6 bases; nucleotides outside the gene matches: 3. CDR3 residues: CASSLQGVEQYF. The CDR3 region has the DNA TGTGCCAGCTCACTTCAGGGGGTCGAGCAGTACTTC.

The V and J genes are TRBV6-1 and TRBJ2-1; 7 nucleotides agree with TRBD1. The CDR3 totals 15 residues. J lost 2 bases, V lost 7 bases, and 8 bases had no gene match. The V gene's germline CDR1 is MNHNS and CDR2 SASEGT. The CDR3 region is CASISSGTAYNEQFF. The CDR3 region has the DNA TGTGCCAGCATCTCCTCGGGGACAGCCTACAATGAGCAGTTCTTC.

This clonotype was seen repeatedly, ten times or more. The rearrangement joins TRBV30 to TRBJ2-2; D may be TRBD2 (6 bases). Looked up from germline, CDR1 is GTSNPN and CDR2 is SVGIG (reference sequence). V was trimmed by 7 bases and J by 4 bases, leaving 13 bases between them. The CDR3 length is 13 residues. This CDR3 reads CAYGRGATGELFF. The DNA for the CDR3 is TGTGCCTATGGACGCGGGGCCACCGGGGAGCTGTTTTTT.

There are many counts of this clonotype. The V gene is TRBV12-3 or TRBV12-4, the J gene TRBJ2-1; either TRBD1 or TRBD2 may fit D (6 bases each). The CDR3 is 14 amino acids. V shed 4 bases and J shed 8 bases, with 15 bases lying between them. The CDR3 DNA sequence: TGTGCCAGCAGTTGGGGGGCAAATTACGATGAGCAGTTCTTC. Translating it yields CASSWGANYDEQFF.